This TCR beta chain stems from a study of response to subunit inactivated influenza vaccine. Study results and limitations: That few new T cells are recruited by each seasonal influenza vaccination was the authors' suggestion.

This clonotype was detected a few times. Its antigen remains unknown. TCRdb called the RT-PCR reads again in MiXCR, with one record for every CDR3 protein. The table lists over 450,000 distinct CDR3 sequences, approximately 12% of them singletons. The receptor's source is a man over 45 who received an inactivated influenza vaccine. Here the sequenced sample was PBMCs from blood, taken around seven weeks after vaccination.

The CDR3 protein is CASSPSASGVETQYF. For the CDR3, the DNA is TGTGCCAGCAGCCCCTCGGCTAGCGGGGTAGAGACCCAGTACTTC. The gene calls are TRBV7-8 and TRBJ2-5; the match to TRBD2 covers 9 bases. The ends lost 5 bases at V and 4 bases at J; junction bases unmatched: 8. Germline V CDR1 and CDR2: SGHVS, FQNEAQ. This CDR3 has 15 amino acids.